The entry that follows covers one TCR beta chain sequence. Its specificity is not known. The sample is drawn from a study of identifying expanded T cells in peripheral blood. Study-wide results and limits: Across healthy donors, higher total template counts meant significantly greater roughly 2-week count variance. About 1.3 clones differed between technical replicates, versus approximately 16 and 19 over time.

Generated by immunoSEQ multiplex PCR, the TCRdb table keeps only in-frame clones and is missing some. The repertoire holds tens of thousands of clones, with 88% as singletons. CDR1 and CDR2 from the germline V gene are MDHEN and SYDVKM. Trimming cost V 6 bases and J 2 bases; bases outside gene matches: 4. This CDR3 spans 13 amino acids. Healthy donors had no documented immune events, such as infections, while sampled. The TCR originated in a person between 18 and 75 years old in good health. Sequencing was done on a sample of blood. The V and J genes are TRBV28 and TRBJ2-7; 7 bases agree with TRBD1. The CDR3 coding sequence is TGTGCCAGCAGACCAGGGACAGCCTACGAGCAGTACTTC. It specifies CASRPGTAYEQYF.